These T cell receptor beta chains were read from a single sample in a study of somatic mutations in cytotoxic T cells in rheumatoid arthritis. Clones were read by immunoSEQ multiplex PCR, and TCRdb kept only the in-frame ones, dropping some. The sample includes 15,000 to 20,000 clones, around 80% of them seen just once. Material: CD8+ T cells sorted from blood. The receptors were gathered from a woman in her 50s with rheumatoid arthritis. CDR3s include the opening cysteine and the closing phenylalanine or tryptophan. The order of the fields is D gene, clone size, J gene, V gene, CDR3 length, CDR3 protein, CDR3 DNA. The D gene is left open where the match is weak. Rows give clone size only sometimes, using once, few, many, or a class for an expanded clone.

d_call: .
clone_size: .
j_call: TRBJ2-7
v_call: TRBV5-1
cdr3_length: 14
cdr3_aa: CASSLAGLSYEQYF
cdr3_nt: TGCGCCAGCAGCTTGGCCGGTCTCTCCTACGAGCAGTACTTC

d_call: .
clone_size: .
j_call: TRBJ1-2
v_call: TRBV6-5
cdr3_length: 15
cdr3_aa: CASSPGRPNRKGYTF
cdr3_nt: TGTGCCAGCAGTCCGGGACGCCCGAATAGAAAAGGCTACACCTTC

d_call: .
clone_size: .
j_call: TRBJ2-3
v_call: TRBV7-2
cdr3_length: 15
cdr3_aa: CASSLAGQVADTQYF
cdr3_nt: TGTGCCAGCAGCTTAGCAGGGCAGGTAGCAGATACGCAGTATTTT

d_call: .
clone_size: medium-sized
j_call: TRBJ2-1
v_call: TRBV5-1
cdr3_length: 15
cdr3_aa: CASSYTGLGGNEQFF
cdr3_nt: TGCGCCAGCAGCTATACAGGGTTAGGGGGTAATGAGCAGTTCTTC

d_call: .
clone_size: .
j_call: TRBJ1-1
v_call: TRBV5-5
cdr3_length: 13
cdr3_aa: CASIYWGNTEAFF
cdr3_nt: TGTGCCAGCATTTATTGGGGAAACACTGAAGCTTTCTTT

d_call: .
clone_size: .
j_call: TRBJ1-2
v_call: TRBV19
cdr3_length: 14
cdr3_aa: CASTPGRGAYGYTF
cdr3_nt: TGTGCCAGTACCCCGGGGAGGGGCGCTTATGGCTACACCTTC

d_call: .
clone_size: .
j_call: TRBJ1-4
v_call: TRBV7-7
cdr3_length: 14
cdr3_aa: CASSPGGGNEKLFF
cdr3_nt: TGTGCCAGCAGCCCCGGAGGGGGTAATGAAAAACTGTTTTTT

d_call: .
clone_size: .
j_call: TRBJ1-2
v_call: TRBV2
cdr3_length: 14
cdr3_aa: CASSERGPMGGYTF
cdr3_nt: TGTGCCAGCAGTGAACGGGGCCCGATGGGGGGCTACACCTTC

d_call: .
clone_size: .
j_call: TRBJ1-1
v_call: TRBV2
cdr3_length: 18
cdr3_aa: CASTVWGGLTAVNTEAFF
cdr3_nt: TGTGCCAGCACTGTATGGGGGGGATTGACAGCCGTGAACACTGAAGCTTTCTTT

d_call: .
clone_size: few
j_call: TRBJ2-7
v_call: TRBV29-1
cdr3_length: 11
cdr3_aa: CSVEKGGEQYF
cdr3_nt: TGCAGCGTTGAGAAGGGTGGAGAGCAGTACTTC

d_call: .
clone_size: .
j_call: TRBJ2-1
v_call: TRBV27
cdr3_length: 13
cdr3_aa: CASSRDGANEQFF
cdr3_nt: TGTGCCAGCAGCCGGGACGGGGCCAATGAGCAGTTCTTC

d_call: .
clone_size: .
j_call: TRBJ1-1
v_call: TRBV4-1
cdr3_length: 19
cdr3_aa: CASSQDGRGAVPLNTEAFF
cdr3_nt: TGCGCCAGCAGCCAAGATGGGAGGGGGGCGGTCCCACTGAACACTGAAGCTTTCTTT

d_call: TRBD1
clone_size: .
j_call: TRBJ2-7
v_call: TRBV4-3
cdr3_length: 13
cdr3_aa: CASSQGQVDEQYF
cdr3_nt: TGCGCCAGCAGCCAGGGACAGGTTGACGAGCAGTACTTC

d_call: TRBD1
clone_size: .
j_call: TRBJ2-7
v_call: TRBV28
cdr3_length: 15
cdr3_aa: CASSLPDRGNYEQYF
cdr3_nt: TGTGCCAGCAGTTTACCCGACAGGGGAAACTACGAGCAGTACTTC

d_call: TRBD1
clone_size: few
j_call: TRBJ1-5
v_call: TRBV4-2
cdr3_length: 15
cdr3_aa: CASSQGGDSYQPQHF
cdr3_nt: TGTGCCAGCAGCCAAGGGGGGGACAGCTATCAGCCCCAGCATTTT

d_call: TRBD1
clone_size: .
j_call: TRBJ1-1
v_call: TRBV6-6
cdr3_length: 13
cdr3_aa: CASSSQGAGEAFF
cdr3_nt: TGTGCCAGCAGTTCCCAGGGGGCCGGTGAAGCTTTCTTT

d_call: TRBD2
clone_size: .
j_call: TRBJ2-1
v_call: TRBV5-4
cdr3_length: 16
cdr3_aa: CASSFLVAGGYNEQFF
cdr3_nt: TGTGCCAGCAGCTTTTTGGTAGCGGGAGGGTACAATGAGCAGTTCTTC

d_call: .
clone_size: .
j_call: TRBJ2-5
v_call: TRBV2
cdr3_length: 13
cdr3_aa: CASMVTVGETQYF
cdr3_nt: TGTGCCAGCATGGTAACTGTCGGGGAGACCCAGTACTTC

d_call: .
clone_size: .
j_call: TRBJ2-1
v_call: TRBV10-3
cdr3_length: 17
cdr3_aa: CAISGPLESGSYNEQFF
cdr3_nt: TGTGCCATCAGTGGTCCACTAGAATCTGGCTCCTACAATGAGCAGTTCTTC

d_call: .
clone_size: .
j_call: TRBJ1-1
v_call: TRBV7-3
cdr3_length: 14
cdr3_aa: CASSSSSMNTEAFF
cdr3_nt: TGTGCCAGCAGTTCGTCCTCAATGAACACTGAAGCTTTCTTT

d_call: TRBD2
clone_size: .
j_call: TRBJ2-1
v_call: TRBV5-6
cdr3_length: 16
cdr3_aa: CASSSVGTSGNNEQFF
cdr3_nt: TGTGCCAGCAGCTCGGTGGGGACTAGCGGGAACAATGAGCAGTTCTTC

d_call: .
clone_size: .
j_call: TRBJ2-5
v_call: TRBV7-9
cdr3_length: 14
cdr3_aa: CASSLGQGQETQYF
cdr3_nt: TGTGCCAGCAGCTTAGGTCAGGGCCAAGAGACCCAGTACTTC

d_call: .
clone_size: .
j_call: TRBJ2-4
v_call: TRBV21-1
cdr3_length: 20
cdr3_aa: CASSKAPSWLRGIAKNIQYF
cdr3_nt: TGTGCCAGCAGCAAAGCGCCATCCTGGTTGCGGGGGATAGCCAAAAACATTCAGTACTTC

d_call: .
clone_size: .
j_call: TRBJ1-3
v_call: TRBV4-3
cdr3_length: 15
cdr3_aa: CASSQGTASGNTIYF
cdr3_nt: TGCGCCAGCAGCCAAGGGACGGCCTCTGGAAACACCATATATTTT

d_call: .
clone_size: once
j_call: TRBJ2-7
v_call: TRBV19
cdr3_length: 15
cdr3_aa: CASSIGQGGGYEQYF
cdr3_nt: TGTGCCAGTAGTATTGGGCAGGGGGGAGGCTACGAGCAGTACTTC

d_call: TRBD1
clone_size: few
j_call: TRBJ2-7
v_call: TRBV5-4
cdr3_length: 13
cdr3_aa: CASSVDRYNEQYF
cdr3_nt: TGTGCCAGCAGCGTGGACAGGTACAACGAGCAGTACTTC

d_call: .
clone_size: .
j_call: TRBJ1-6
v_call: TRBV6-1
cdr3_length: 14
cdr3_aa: CASSFRGSQSPLHF
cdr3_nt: TGTGCCAGCAGTTTTAGGGGAAGTCAGTCACCCCTCCACTTT

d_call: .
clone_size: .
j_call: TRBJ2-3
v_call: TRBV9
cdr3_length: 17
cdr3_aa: CASSPTGTGFSTDTQYF
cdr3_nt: TGTGCCAGCAGCCCCACTGGGACTGGATTTTCCACAGATACGCAGTATTTT

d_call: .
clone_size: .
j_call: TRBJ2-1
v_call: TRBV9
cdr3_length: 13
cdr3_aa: CASSVVEVNEQFF
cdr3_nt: TGTGCCAGCAGCGTAGTCGAGGTGAATGAGCAGTTCTTC

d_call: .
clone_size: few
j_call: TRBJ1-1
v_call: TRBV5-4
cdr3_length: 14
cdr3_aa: CASSPLRGSPEAFF
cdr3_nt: TGTGCCAGCAGCCCTCTTAGAGGGAGTCCTGAAGCTTTCTTT

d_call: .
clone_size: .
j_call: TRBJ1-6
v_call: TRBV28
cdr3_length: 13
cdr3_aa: CASTPRGYAPLHF
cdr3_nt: TGTGCCAGCACCCCAAGAGGGTATGCACCCCTCCACTTT

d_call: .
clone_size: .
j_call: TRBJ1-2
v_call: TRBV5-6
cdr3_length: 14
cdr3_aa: CASSPGAGAYGYTF
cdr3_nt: TGTGCCAGCAGCCCCGGGGCAGGGGCCTATGGCTACACCTTC

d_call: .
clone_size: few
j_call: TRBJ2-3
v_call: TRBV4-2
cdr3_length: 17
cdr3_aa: CASSQDTLVGSTDTQYF
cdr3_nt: TGTGCCAGCAGCCAAGATACTCTAGTAGGATCCACAGATACGCAGTATTTT

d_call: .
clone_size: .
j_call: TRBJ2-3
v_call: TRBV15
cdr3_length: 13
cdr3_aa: CATSKEGGLAQYF
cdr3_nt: TGTGCCACCAGCAAGGAAGGGGGACTGGCGCAGTATTTT

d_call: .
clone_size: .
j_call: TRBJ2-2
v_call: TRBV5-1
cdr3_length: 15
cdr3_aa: CASSLLFGDTGELFF
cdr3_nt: TGCGCCAGCAGCCTCCTCTTCGGGGACACCGGGGAGCTGTTTTTT

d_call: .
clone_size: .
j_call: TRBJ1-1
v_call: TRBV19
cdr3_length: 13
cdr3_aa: CASSISPNTEAFF
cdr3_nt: TGTGCCAGTAGTATAAGCCCGAACACTGAAGCTTTCTTT

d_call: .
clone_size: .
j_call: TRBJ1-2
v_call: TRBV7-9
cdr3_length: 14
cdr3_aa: CASSSTGHPYGYTF
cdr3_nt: TGTGCCAGCAGCTCGACAGGTCATCCTTACGGCTACACCTTC

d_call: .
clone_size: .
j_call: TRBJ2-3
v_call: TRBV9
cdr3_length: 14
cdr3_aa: CASSAGRGGDTQYF
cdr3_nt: TGTGCCAGCAGCGCCGGCAGGGGTGGAGATACGCAGTATTTT

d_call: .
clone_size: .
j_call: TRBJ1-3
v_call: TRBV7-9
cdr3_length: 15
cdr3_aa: CASSPGRTSGNTIYF
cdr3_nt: TGTGCCAGCAGCCCTGGACGGACCTCTGGAAACACCATATATTTT

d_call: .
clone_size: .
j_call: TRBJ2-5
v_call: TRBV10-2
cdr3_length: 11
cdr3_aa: CASSGGETQYF
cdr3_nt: TGCGCCAGCAGTGGGGGCGAGACCCAGTACTTC

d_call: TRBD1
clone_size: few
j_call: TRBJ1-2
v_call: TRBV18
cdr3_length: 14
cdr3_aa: CASSPLDRVDGYTF
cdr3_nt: TGTGCCAGCTCACCACTTGACAGGGTCGATGGCTACACCTTC

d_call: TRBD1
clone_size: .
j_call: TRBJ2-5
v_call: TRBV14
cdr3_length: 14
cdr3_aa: CASRSGQVQETQYF
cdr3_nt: TGTGCCAGCAGATCGGGACAGGTGCAAGAGACCCAGTACTTC

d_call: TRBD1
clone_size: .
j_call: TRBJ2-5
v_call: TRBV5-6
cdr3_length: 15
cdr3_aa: CASSFGTGVMKTQYF
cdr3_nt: TGTGCCAGCAGCTTTGGCACAGGGGTCATGAAGACCCAGTACTTC

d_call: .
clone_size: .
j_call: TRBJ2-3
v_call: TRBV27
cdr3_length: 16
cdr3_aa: CASSLGDTPSTDTQYF
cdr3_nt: TGTGCCAGCAGTTTAGGGGACACACCTAGCACAGATACGCAGTATTTT

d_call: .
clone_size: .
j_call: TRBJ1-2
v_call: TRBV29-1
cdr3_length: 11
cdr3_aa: CSVEDRSSYTF
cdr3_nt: TGCAGCGTTGAGGACAGAAGCAGCTACACCTTC

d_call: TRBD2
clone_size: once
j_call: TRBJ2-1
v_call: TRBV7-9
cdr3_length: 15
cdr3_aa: CASSWEGVAGGQQFF
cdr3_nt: TGTGCCAGCAGCTGGGAGGGAGTAGCGGGAGGCCAGCAGTTCTTC

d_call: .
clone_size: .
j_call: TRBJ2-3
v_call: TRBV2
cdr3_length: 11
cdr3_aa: CASLGGDTQYF
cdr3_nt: TGTGCCAGCTTGGGGGGAGATACGCAGTATTTT

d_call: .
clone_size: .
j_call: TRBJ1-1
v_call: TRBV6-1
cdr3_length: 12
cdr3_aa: CASAGYNTEAFF
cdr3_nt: TGTGCCAGCGCCGGGTATAACACTGAAGCTTTCTTT

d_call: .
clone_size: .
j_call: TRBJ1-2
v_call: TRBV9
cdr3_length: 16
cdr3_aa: CASSVATRGQGHGYTF
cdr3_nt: TGTGCCAGCAGCGTAGCTACAAGAGGGCAGGGTCATGGCTACACCTTC

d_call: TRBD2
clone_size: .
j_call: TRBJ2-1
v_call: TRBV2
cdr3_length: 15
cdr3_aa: CASGGEGPGRNEQFF
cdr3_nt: TGTGCCAGCGGAGGGGAGGGGCCGGGCCGCAATGAGCAGTTCTTC

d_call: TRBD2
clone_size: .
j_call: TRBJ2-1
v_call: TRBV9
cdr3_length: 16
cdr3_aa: CASSPSRGGGYNEQFF
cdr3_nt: TGTGCCAGCAGCCCCTCCCGCGGGGGGGGGTACAATGAGCAGTTCTTC

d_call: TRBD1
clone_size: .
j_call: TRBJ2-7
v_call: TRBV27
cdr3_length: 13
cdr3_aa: CASSDREPYEQYF
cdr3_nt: TGTGCCAGCAGTGACAGGGAGCCCTACGAGCAGTACTTC

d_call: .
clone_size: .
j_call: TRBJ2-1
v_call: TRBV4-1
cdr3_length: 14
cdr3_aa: CASSQVGPYNEQFF
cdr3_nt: TGCGCCAGCAGCCAAGTGGGCCCCTACAATGAGCAGTTCTTC

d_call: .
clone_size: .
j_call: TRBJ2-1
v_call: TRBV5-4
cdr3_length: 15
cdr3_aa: CASSALKGQSREQFF
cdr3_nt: TGTGCCAGCAGCGCCTTGAAGGGACAATCACGTGAGCAGTTCTTC

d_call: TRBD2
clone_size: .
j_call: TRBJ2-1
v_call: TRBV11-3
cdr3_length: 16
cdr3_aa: CASSGGTSGKNNEQFF
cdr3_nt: TGTGCCAGCAGCGGAGGGACTAGCGGGAAAAACAATGAGCAGTTCTTC

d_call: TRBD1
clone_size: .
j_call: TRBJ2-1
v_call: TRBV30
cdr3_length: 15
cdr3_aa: CAWSPDRGFYNEQFF
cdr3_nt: TGTGCCTGGAGTCCCGACAGGGGGTTTTACAATGAGCAGTTCTTC